The 8 T cell receptor beta chains below all came from one sample that was sequenced in a study of blood T cell repertoires in COVID-19. Data came from immunoSEQ multiplex PCR; TCRdb stores just in-frame clones and leaves some out. This repertoire shows roughly 260,000 clones, roughly 87% found once; its top ten account for nearly 6.5%. Sequencing used PBMCs or T cells enriched from blood (not recorded which). The receptors come from a woman younger than 45 with acute COVID-19.

The V and J genes are TRBV5-8 and TRBJ2-5; a possible D gene is TRBD1 (6 bases). The V end was cut by 4 bases, the J end by 5 bases, with 12 bases between. The germline CDR1 and CDR2 sequences are SGHTS and YDEGEE. The CDR3 has 13 residues. CDR3 nucleotide sequence: TGTGCCAGCAGCCTACAGGGTGGGGAGACCCAGTACTTC. Translated: CASSLQGGETQYF.

The gene calls are TRBV10-3 and TRBJ2-1; TRBD1 aligns across 9 bases. Germline CDR1 ENHRY, CDR2 SYGVKD. This CDR3 comprises 19 residues. The J segment lost 0 bases and the V segment lost 4 bases, leaving 13 bases of the junction unmatched. CDR3 in amino acids: CAISGQGEAEVRSYNEQFF. In nucleotides, the CDR3 is TGTGCCATCAGTGGACAGGGGGAAGCGGAGGTTCGCTCCTACAATGAGCAGTTCTTC.

This rearrangement joins TRBV7-9 to TRBJ2-4; D possibly corresponds to TRBD2 (5 bases). The germline gives CDR1 SEHNR, CDR2 FQNEAQ (reference sequence). V lost 5 bases and J lost 0, with 11 bases in between. The CDR3 consists of 15 residues. CDR3 coding DNA: TGTGCCAGCAGCCCCCCCGGGATAGCCAAAAACATTCAGTACTTC. Residues: CASSPPGIAKNIQYF.

The CDR3 here is CASSWLGSGYTF. Written as DNA, the CDR3 is TGTGCCAGTAGTTGGCTGGGGAGTGGCTACACCTTC. This chain links TRBV19 with TRBJ1-2, with no clear D. Germline V lookup: CDR1 LNHDA, CDR2 SQIVND (reference sequence). This CDR3 is built from 12 residues. V was trimmed by 5 bases and J by 7 bases, leaving 11 bases between them.

V is TRBV30 and J is TRBJ2-7; D might be TRBD2 (6 bases). The CDR3 spans 12 residues. V was trimmed by 3 bases and J by 6 bases, leaving 12 bases between them. CDR1 is GTSNPN and CDR2 is SVGIG in the germline V gene (reference sequence). The CDR3 is CAWRDASAEQYF. CDR3 bases: TGTGCCTGGAGAGATGCTAGCGCCGAGCAGTACTTC.

The chain joins TRBV5-8 to TRBJ2-2, with TRBD2 matching over 14 bases. Trimming at V came to 4 bases and at J to 7 bases, leaving 6 bases not matched to a gene. The CDR3 covers 16 residues. Per germline, CDR1 SGHTS and CDR2 YDEGEE. The CDR3 sequence is CASSRTSGRYGGELFF. The CDR3 nucleotides read TGTGCCAGCAGCCGGACTAGCGGGAGGTACGGCGGGGAGCTGTTTTTT.

This chain connects TRBV10-1 to TRBJ2-5; no firm D call. Trimming shortened V by 2 bases and J by 5 bases, and 9 bases separated the two germline ends. The CDR3 is made up of 13 amino acids. Germline V gives CDR1 WNHNN, CDR2 SYGVQD (reference sequence). The DNA of the CDR3 is TGCGCCAGCAGTGAGACAGTGGCGGAGACCCAGTACTTC. It is translated as CASSETVAETQYF.

This rearrangement joins TRBV30 to TRBJ2-1; D may be TRBD1 (6 bases). Germline V CDR1 and CDR2: GTSNPN, SVGIG (reference sequence). Trimming removed 1 base from V and 4 bases from J, with 14 bases in between. The CDR3 is 15 residues long. In DNA form, the CDR3 reads TGTGCCTGGAGTGGGAAACAGGGTGTATACAATGAGCAGTTCTTC. The encoded protein is CAWSGKQGVYNEQFF. The full variable domain, with the rest looked up from reference TRBV30 and TRBJ2-1, is SQTIHQWPATLVQPVGSPLSLECTVEGTSNPNLYWYRQAAGRGLQLLFYSVGIGQISSEVPQNLSASRPQDRQFILSSKKLLLSDSGFYLCAWSGKQGVYNEQFFGPGTRLTVL.